The 18 T cell receptor beta chains reported below all come from one sample, sequenced in a study of human T cells and chemical hapten exposure (dated by TCRdb to the early 2020s). The meaning of the sample's time point label: patch test 3, about 24 weeks after DPC sensitization. Per the publication, the treatment or condition label means: therapeutic diphenylcyclopropenone sensitization with weekly scalp DPC. The library came from RACE. The reads were generated on a NextSeq 500. The public reads were reprocessed in TCRdb via fastp at Q25 and MiXCR, keeping in-frame beta chains. Rows are unified per CDR3 protein, each entry keeping the most common DNA and genes. For this sample there are roughly 90,000 distinct CDR3 sequences; approximately 11% appear just once. Approximately 0.99% of the sample rests with the top ten. Material: whole blood, obtained in connection with sensitization to the hapten diphenylcyclopropenone (DPC). These receptors all stem from a woman in her 30s with alopecia areata. Some clones in this sample may be carry-over from other donors' samples.

This clonotype rates as medium-sized. This chain uses TRBV6-5 with TRBJ2-3; D is possibly TRBD1 (6 bases). Germline assignment: CDR1 MNHEY and CDR2 SVGAGI. V was trimmed by 3 bases and J by 6 bases, leaving 16 bases between them. This CDR3 comprises 15 residues. CDR3 coding DNA: TGTGCCAGCAGTTATCTGGACAGCAGCATGGATACGCAGTATTTT. Residues: CASSYLDSSMDTQYF.

This clonotype has only a few counts. A read error may account for a junction end that differs from germline. The gene calls are TRBV12-3 or TRBV12-4 and TRBJ2-5; D may be TRBD2 (6 bases). This CDR3 contains 13 residues. This chain's CDR3 is CVSSSGGGTAQYF. Here the CDR3 DNA reads TGTGTCAGCAGCTCCGGGGGAGGCACGGCCCAGTACTTC.

This clonotype was seen ten or more times. J is TRBJ2-5 and V is TRBV7-9; 9 nucleotides line up with TRBD2. J was trimmed by 5 bases and V by 3 bases; bases with no gene match: 7. This CDR3 comprises 15 residues. In germline, CDR1 is SEHNR, CDR2 FQNEAQ (reference sequence). CDR3 amino acids: CASSFGSGRMETQYF. In nucleotides, the CDR3 is TGTGCCAGCAGCTTTGGTAGCGGGAGAATGGAGACCCAGTACTTC.

This clonotype was seen at least ten times. This rearrangement joins TRBV10-3 to TRBJ1-1, with a possible D match to TRBD1 (5 bases). Germline values: CDR1 ENHRY, CDR2 SYGVKD. V lost 6 bases and J 11 bases, leaving 19 bases between the germline ends. CDR3 length equals 13 residues. The CDR3 nucleotides are TGTGCCATCAGGAGCGGGACTCTTGCTTGGGCTTTCTTT. Translation gives CAIRSGTLAWAFF.

This clonotype showed up just a few times. The V and J genes are TRBV20-1 and TRBJ2-3, with 8 bases matching TRBD2. Germline CDR1 and CDR2: DFQATT and SNEGSKA (reference sequence). CDR3 length equals 14 residues. J gave up 2 bases and V 6 bases, and 7 bases lay outside the gene matches. CDR3 region: CSAQRRGATDTQYF. The CDR3 DNA reads as TGCAGTGCACAGAGGCGGGGGGCCACAGATACGCAGTATTTT.

The chain uses TRBV30 and TRBJ2-7; D remains ambiguous. V lost 1 base and J lost 2, with 9 bases in between. The length of the CDR3 is 13 residues. Germline loops: CDR1 GTSNPN, CDR2 SVGIG (reference sequence). CDR3 protein: CAWSGPPAYEQYV. The CDR3 bases are TGTGCCTGGAGTGGTCCTCCGGCCTACGAGCAGTACGTC.

In its sample, this clonotype was seen a few times. This chain links TRBV9 with TRBJ2-3, with D tentatively TRBD1 or TRBD2 (5 bases each). V was trimmed by 4 bases and J by 4 bases, leaving 22 bases between them. Germline V CDR1 and CDR2: SGDLS, YYNGEE. The CDR3 sequence is 17 residues long. The CDR3 DNA reads as TGTGCCAGCAGCCCTAACCTCCGGGGCGGCGGAGCAGATACGCAGTATTTT. Translation gives CASSPNLRGGGADTQYF. Full variable domain (remainder filled in from reference TRBV9 and TRBJ2-3): DSGVTQTPKHLITATGQRVTLRCSPRSGDLSVYWYQQSLDQGLQFLIQYYNGEERAKGNILERFSAQQFPDLHSELNLSSLELGDSALYFCASSPNLRGGGADTQYFGPGTRLTVL.

This clonotype has a count of ten or more. The V and J genes are TRBV6-2 or TRBV6-3 and TRBJ2-4; no clear D. With 0 bases removed from V and 15 bases from J, the gap between germline ends came to 24 bases. The CDR3 has 16 residues. Germline V gene lookup returns CDR1 MNHEY and CDR2 SVGEGT. CDR3 amino acids: CASSYSTGLASSVSYF. The CDR3, as DNA: TGTGCCAGCAGTTACTCGACCGGGCTCGCCTCTTCGGTGTCGTACTTC.

This clonotype was seen only a few times. The gene calls are TRBV7-2 and TRBJ2-3, with D uncertain. The germline CDR1 and CDR2 sequences are SGHTA and FQGNSA. The V and J ends lost 1 base and 5 bases respectively, with 13 bases between them. There are 15 residues in the CDR3. The CDR3 region has the DNA TGTGCCAGCAGCTTAGTTGTTTGGGGTGGAGATACGCAGTATTTT. This encodes CASSLVVWGGDTQYF.

This rearrangement joins TRBV18 to TRBJ2-2, with D unclear. The germline gives CDR1 KGHSH, CDR2 LQKENI. This CDR3 is built from 14 residues. V was cut by 3 bases and J by 0 bases, with 5 bases left in between. This chain's CDR3 is CASSPAPNTGELFF. In DNA, the CDR3 is TGTGCCAGCTCACCCGCTCCGAACACCGGGGAGCTGTTTTTT.

This clonotype was picked up many times. The V call is TRBV20-1, the J call TRBJ2-1, with TRBD1 identical over 10 bases. The CDR3 sequence is 13 residues long. CDR1 DFQATT and CDR2 SNEGSKA come from the germline V gene (reference sequence). V lost 2 bases to trimming and J lost 9 bases; unmatched junction nucleotides: 4. CDR3 residues: CSARRDRGPEQFF. CDR3 coding DNA: TGCAGTGCTAGACGGGACAGGGGACCTGAGCAGTTCTTC.

Comments on this clonotype: A clone one base away is much larger, so this may be a read error. This chain uses TRBV20-1 with TRBJ1-2; D is unclear. The V gene lost 7 bases and the J gene lost 4 bases, with 13 bases spanning the gap. Per the germline V gene, CDR1 is DFQATT and CDR2 is SNEGSKA (reference sequence). This CDR3 is 12 amino acids long. For the CDR3, the DNA is TGCAGTGTCCCCGGCCATGTCTATGGCTACACCTTC. Translation: CSVPGHVYGYTF.

This clonotype was seen repeatedly, ten times or more. V gene TRBV7-2 combines with J gene TRBJ2-2; a weak D match, TRBD2 (6 bases). Per germline, CDR1 SGHTA and CDR2 FQGNSA. The CDR3 length is 15 residues. The V end lost 1 base, the J end lost 0 bases, and 6 bases lay between the germline ends. The CDR3 nucleotides are TGTGCCAGCAGCTTAGGACTAGCGAACACCGGGGAGCTGTTTTTT. It specifies CASSLGLANTGELFF.

The genes are TRBV20-1 and TRBJ1-1; D unclear. CDR1 and CDR2 from the germline V gene are DFQATT and SNEGSKA (reference sequence). The length of the CDR3 is 11 residues. Trimming pared 3 bases from V and 5 bases from J, leaving 7 bases between. The CDR3 region is CSASGRTEAFF. The CDR3 DNA reads as TGCAGTGCTAGTGGTAGGACTGAAGCTTTCTTT.

The chain carries TRBV20-1 and TRBJ2-2; 7 bases line up with TRBD2. This CDR3 contains 14 residues. J was trimmed by 7 bases and V by 1 base; bases with no gene match: 6. The germline V gene has CDR1 DFQATT and CDR2 SNEGSKA (reference sequence). CDR3 coding DNA: TGCAGTGCTAGAGCCGCAGCGGGGAGCGGGGAGCTGTTTTTT. Amino acid sequence: CSARAAAGSGELFF.

There are many counts of this clonotype. V gene TRBV28 combines with J gene TRBJ2-1, with 12 bases that match TRBD2. After removal of 8 bases from V and 4 bases from J, the junction contained 9 bases not matched to a gene. Germline values: CDR1 MDHEN, CDR2 SYDVKM. The CDR3 has 16 amino acids. The CDR3 nucleotides are TGTGCCAGCGGACGACTAGCGGGAGTCCCTTACAATGAGCAGTTCTTC. This translates into CASGRLAGVPYNEQFF.

The chain has TRBV12-3 or TRBV12-4 and TRBJ1-6; TRBD1 aligns across 7 bases. This CDR3 spans 16 amino acids. The trim removed 5 bases at V and 8 bases at J, leaving 12 bases unmatched. The chain's CDR3 is CASSRGQEASYSPLHF. As DNA, the CDR3 is TGTGCCAGCAGTCGCGGACAGGAGGCCTCTTATTCACCCCTCCACTTT.

This clonotype was detected a few times. This chain uses TRBV6-2 or TRBV6-3 with TRBJ2-7, with TRBD2 matching 12 bases. The germline CDR1 and CDR2 sequences are MNHEY and SVGEGT. Losses at the gene ends were 6 bases for V and 6 bases for J; bases not matched to a gene: 6. This CDR3 comprises 14 residues. The CDR3 region is CASRRTSGNAEQYF. In nucleotides, the CDR3 is TGTGCCAGCAGACGGACTAGCGGGAATGCCGAGCAGTACTTC.